This T cell receptor beta chain was obtained from a study of blood T cell repertoires in COVID-19. Study-wide background: There were acute and convalescent COVID-19 samples, and they came from the United States, Italy and Spain. Sources were T cells, B-cell-depleted T cells, or PBMCs; the material itself was cDNA or gDNA.

In germline, CDR1 is GTSNPN, CDR2 SVGIG (reference sequence). The CDR3 is made up of 15 amino acids. Losses at the gene ends were 0 bases for V and 6 bases for J; bases not matched to a gene: 7. As originally analysed: Researchers report that nucleated cell counts were estimated from reference gene primer amplification. Data came from immunoSEQ multiplex PCR; TCRdb stores just in-frame clones and leaves some out. V and J calls and clone size are as listed in that table; D and trimming were resolved from the DNA. The sample holds tens of thousands of clones, approximately 80% seen once. The V call is TRBV30, the J call TRBJ2-3; 9 bases agree with TRBD2. The clonotype comes from a man aged 50-60 years with acute or convalescent COVID-19. The specimen sequenced was peripheral blood. The CDR3 region is CAWSVGAGGGDTQYF. Written as DNA, the CDR3 is TGTGCCTGGAGTGTGGGAGCGGGGGGAGGGGATACGCAGTATTTT.